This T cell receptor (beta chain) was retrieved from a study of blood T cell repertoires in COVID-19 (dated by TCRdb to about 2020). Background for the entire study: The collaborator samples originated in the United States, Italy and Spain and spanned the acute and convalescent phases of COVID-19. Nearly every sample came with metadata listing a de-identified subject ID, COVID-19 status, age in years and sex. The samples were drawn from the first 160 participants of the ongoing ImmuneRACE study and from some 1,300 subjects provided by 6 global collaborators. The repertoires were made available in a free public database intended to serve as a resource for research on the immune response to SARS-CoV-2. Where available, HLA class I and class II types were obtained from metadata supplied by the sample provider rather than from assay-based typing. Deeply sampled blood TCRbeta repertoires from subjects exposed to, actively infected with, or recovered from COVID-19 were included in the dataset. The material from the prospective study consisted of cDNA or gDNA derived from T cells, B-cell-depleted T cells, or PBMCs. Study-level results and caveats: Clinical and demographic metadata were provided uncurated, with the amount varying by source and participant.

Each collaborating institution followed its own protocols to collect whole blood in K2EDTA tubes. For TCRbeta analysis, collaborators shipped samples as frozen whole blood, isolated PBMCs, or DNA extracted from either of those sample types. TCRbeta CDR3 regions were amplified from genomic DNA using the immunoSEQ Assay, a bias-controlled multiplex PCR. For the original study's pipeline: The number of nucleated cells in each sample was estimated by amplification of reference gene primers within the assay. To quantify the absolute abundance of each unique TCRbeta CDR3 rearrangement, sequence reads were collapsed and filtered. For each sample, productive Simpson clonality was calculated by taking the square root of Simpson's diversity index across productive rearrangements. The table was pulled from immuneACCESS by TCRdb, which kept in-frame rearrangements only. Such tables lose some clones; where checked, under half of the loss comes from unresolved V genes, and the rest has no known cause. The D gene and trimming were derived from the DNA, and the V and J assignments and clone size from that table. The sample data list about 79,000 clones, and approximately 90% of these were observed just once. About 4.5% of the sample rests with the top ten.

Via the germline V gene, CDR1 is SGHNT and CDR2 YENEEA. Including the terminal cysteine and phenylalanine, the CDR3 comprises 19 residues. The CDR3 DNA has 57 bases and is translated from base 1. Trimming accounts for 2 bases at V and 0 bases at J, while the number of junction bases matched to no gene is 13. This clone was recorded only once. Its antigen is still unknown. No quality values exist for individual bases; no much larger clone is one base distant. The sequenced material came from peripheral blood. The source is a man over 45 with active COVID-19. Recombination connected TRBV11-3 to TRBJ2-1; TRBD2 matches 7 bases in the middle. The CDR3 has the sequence CASSLLPYWGGSSYNEQFF. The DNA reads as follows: TGTGCCAGCAGCTTACTCCCCTATTGGGGGGGGAGCTCCTACAATGAGCAGTTCTTC.